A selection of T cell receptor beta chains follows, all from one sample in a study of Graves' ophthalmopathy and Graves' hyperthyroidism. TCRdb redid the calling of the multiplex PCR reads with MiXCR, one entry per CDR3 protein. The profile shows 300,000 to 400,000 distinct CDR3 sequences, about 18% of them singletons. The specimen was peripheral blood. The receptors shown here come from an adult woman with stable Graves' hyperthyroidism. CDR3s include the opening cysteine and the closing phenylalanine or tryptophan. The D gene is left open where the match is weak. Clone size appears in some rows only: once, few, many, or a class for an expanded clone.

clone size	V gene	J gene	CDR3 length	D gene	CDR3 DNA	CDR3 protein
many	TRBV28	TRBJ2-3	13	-	TGTGCCAGCAGTTCAGGTGGCCCAGATACGCAGTATTTT	CASSSGGPDTQYF
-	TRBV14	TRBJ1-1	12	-	TGTGCCAGCAGCGCGGGGGGGGCTGAAGCTTTCTTT	CASSAGGAEAFF
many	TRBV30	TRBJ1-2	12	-	TGTGCCTGTCCTGAGGGGTCAGATGGCTACACCTTC	CACPEGSDGYTF
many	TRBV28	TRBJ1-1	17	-	TGTGCCAGCAGCACCTCAAGGGCAGGTCATAGGAACACTGAAGCTTTCTTT	CASSTSRAGHRNTEAFF
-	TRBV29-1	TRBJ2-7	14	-	TGCAGCGTTGTGAAGGGGAGAGGCTCCTACGAGCAGTACTTC	CSVVKGRGSYEQYF
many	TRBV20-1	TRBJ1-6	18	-	TGCAGTGCTAGAGATCCGGTTTTGGCAACAGGGCAAAATTCACCCCTCCACTTT	CSARDPVLATGQNSPLHF
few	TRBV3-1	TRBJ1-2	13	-	TGTGCCAGCAGCCAAGACAGGGCTAGCGGCTACACCTTC	CASSQDRASGYTF
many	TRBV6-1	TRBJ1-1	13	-	TGTGCCAGCAGTGACAGGGAGAACACTGAAGCTTTCTTT	CASSDRENTEAFF
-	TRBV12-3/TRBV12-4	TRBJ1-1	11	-	TGTGCCAGCAGCCCGTCTTCTGAAGCTTTCTTT	CASSPSSEAFF
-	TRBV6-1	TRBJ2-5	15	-	TGTGCCAGCAGGGAACCGGGACGGGGACGGGAGACCCAGTACTTC	CASREPGRGRETQYF
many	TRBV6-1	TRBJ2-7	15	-	TGTGCCAGCAGCCGATCAGCGGGTAGTGGCTACGAGCAGTACTTC	CASSRSAGSGYEQYF
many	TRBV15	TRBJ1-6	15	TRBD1	TGTGCCACCAGCAGTACAGGGGCTTATAATTCACCCCTCCACTTT	CATSSTGAYNSPLHF
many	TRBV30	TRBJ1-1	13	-	TGTGCCTGGAGTGTAGGCAAGAACACTGAAGCTTTCTTT	CAWSVGKNTEAFF
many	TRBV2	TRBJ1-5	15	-	TGTGCCAGCAGTGAAGCGCAAGGGGCGTTGCAGCCCCAGCATTTT	CASSEAQGALQPQHF
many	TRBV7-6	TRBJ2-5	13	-	TGTGCCAGCAGCGAGGGGGGAGAAGAGACCCAGTACTTC	CASSEGGEETQYF
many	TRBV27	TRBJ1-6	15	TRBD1	TGTGCCAGCAGTTTTGAGCAGGGGGCAAGTTCACCCCTCCACTTT	CASSFEQGASSPLHF
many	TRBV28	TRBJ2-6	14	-	TGTGCCAGCAGCCTCAGCTCTGGGGCCAACGTCCTGACTTTC	CASSLSSGANVLTF
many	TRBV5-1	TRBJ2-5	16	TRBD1	TGCGCCAGCAGCTTGGACGGGACAGGGATTCAAGAGACCCAGTACTTC	CASSLDGTGIQETQYF
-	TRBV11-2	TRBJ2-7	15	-	TGTGCCAGCAGCTCGCCGTCTACAGGGTTCCACGAGCAGTACTTC	CASSSPSTGFHEQYF
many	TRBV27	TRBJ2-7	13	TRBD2	TGTGCCAGCAGGCGACTAGCGGGAGTCGAGCAGTACTTC	CASRRLAGVEQYF
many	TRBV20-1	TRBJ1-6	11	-	TGCAGTGCTAGAGATCATTTCCCCCTCCACTTT	CSARDHFPLHF
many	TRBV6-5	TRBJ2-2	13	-	TGTGCCAGCAGTTACAGGGAAAGCGGGGAGCTGTTTTTT	CASSYRESGELFF
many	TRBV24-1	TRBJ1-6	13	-	TGTGCCACCAGCCGGGCTTCAAATTCACCCCTCCACTTT	CATSRASNSPLHF
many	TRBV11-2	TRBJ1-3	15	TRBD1	TGTGCCAGCAGCCAGGGGGGGTCCTCCGGAAACACCATATATTTT	CASSQGGSSGNTIYF
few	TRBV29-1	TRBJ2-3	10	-	TGCAGCGTTTTGAAGGATACGCAGTATTTT	CSVLKDTQYF
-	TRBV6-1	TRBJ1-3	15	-	TGTGCCAGCACCAAAACTCGGAGCTCTGGAAACACCATATATTTT	CASTKTRSSGNTIYF
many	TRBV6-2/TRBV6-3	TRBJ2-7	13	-	TGTGCCAGCAGTTACTCGCAGGCCTACGAGCAGTACTTC	CASSYSQAYEQYF
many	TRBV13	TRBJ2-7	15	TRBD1	TGTGCCAGCAGCCCAAGGACAGGGGGTTCCTACGAGCAGTACTTC	CASSPRTGGSYEQYF
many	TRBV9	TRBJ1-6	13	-	TGTGCCAGCAGCGTATCTGGAAAATCACCCCTCCACTTT	CASSVSGKSPLHF
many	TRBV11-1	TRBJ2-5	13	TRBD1	TGTGCCAGCACCCTGACAGGGGGAGAGACCCAGTACTTC	CASTLTGGETQYF
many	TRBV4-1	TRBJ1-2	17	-	TGCGCCAGCAGCCAAGCTCCTGCCGAGACGGACTATGGGGGCTACACCTTC	CASSQAPAETDYGGYTF
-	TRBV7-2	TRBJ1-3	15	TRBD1	TGTGCCAGCAGCTTAGCTGGGACAGCTGGAAACACCATATATTTT	CASSLAGTAGNTIYF
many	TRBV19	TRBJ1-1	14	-	TGTGCCAGTAGTATAGATCTGAGGAACACTGAAGCTTTCTTT	CASSIDLRNTEAFF
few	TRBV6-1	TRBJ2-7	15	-	TGTGCCAGCAGTGAAGCAAGCCAGGGGATCTACGAGCAGTACTTC	CASSEASQGIYEQYF
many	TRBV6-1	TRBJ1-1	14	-	TGTGCCAGCGGTCTTGGCGGGATGAACACTGAAGCTTTCTTT	CASGLGGMNTEAFF
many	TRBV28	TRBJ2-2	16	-	TGTGCCAGCAGTCCGCTTGGGACTCCGAACACCGGGGAGCTGTTTTTT	CASSPLGTPNTGELFF
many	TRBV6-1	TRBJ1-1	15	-	TGTGCCAGCAGATGGACCCGGAAGAGGGACACTGAAGCTTTCTTT	CASRWTRKRDTEAFF
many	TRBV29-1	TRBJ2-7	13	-	TGCAGCGCGCGGGACAGCCGAGCCTACGAGCAGTACTTC	CSARDSRAYEQYF
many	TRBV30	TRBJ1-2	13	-	TGTGCCTGGAGTGAGGGGAATATCTATGGCTACACCTTC	CAWSEGNIYGYTF
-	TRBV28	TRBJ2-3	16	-	TGTGCCAAAACCGAGTTGGAGTACCTAGCAACAGATACGCAGTATTTT	CAKTELEYLATDTQYF
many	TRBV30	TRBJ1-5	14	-	TGTGCCTGGAGTCAAGGGGAATTCAATCAGCCCCAGCATTTT	CAWSQGEFNQPQHF